These 22 T cell receptor beta chains share one sample of origin, sequenced in a study of cytomegalovirus exposure and HLA in healthy donors. PCR was performed using 60 Vbeta and 13 Jbeta primers. Produced via immunoSEQ multiplex PCR; TCRdb's table is partial and in-frame only. Seen here are 150,000 to 200,000 clones, approximately 85% observed once, and the top ten hold about 2.3%. Sequencing input: PBMCs. The receptors come from a woman aged 45-60 years in good health and CMV-seronegative.

The V gene is TRBV7-3, the J gene TRBJ2-2; unclear D gene. The V gene lost 3 bases and the J gene lost 2 bases, with 7 bases spanning the gap. Germline CDR1 reads SGHTA; CDR2 reads FQGTGA. The CDR3 has 14 amino acids. CDR3 in DNA: TGTGCCAGCAGCTTGGGCTCTAACACCGGGGAGCTGTTTTTT. Residues: CASSLGSNTGELFF.

This chain joins TRBV5-1 and TRBJ2-1; 9 nucleotides align to TRBD2. CDR3 length equals 15 residues. V was clipped by 1 base and J by 6 bases; unmatched bases: 5. Germline V CDR1 and CDR2: SGHRS, YFSETQ. CDR3 sequence: CASSLPGTSTNEQFF. CDR3 nucleotides: TGCGCCAGCAGCTTGCCCGGGACTAGCACCAATGAGCAGTTCTTC.

In nucleotides, the CDR3 is TGTGCCAGCAGCTTAGCCCCAGGGACGAACACCGGGGAGCTGTTTTTT. It codes for CASSLAPGTNTGELFF. J is TRBJ2-2 and V is TRBV11-2; maybe TRBD1 (5 bases). The V gene's germline CDR1 is SGHAT and CDR2 FQNNGV. V was clipped by 1 base and J by 0 bases, with 9 bases between them. This CDR3 region has 16 residues.

The J gene is TRBJ2-2, the V gene TRBV5-1; 16 positions agree with TRBD2. Per the germline V gene, CDR1 is SGHRS and CDR2 is YFSETQ. The V gene end was trimmed by 2 bases and the J gene end by 2 bases; junction bases not matched to a gene: 3. The CDR3 sequence is 18 residues long. The CDR3 coding sequence is TGCGCCAGCAGCTTCGGGACTAGCGGGAGGGAAAACACCGGGGAGCTGTTTTTT. It encodes CASSFGTSGRENTGELFF.

This clone was counted once. The chain recombines TRBV5-1 with TRBJ1-2, with 7 bases that match TRBD1. This CDR3 is 14 amino acids long. Germline-derived CDR1 and CDR2 are SGHRS and YFSETQ. Trimming cost V 0 bases and J 7 bases; bases outside gene matches: 6. CDR3 protein: CASSLGQGIVGYTF. The CDR3 DNA sequence: TGCGCCAGCAGCTTGGGACAGGGTATAGTTGGCTACACCTTC. Using reference TRBV5-1 and TRBJ1-2 for the parts outside the CDR3, the full variable domain is KAGVTQTPRYLIKTRGQQVTLSCSPISGHRSVSWYQQTPGQGLQFLFEYFSETQRNKGNFPGRFSGRQFSNSRSEMNVSTLELGDSALYLCASSLGQGIVGYTFGSGTRLTVV.

This clone has more than one count but fewer than ten. The chain combines TRBV5-8 with TRBJ1-2; D perhaps matches TRBD1 (5 bases). This CDR3 contains 14 residues. V lost 0 bases and J lost 7, with 13 bases in between. Germline values: CDR1 SGHTS, CDR2 YDEGEE. The CDR3 reads CASSLGLGDGGYTF. The CDR3 DNA reads TGTGCCAGCAGCTTGGGCTTAGGGGATGGTGGCTACACCTTC.

The chain links TRBV4-2 to TRBJ2-7; 12 positions agree with TRBD2. Trimming at V came to 3 bases and at J to 3 bases, leaving 3 bases not matched to a gene. The CDR3 is 15 amino acids. CDR1 is LGHNA, CDR2 YNFKEQ, per germline. The CDR3 protein is CASSHETSGSYEQYF. In nucleotides, the CDR3 is TGTGCCAGCAGCCACGAGACTAGCGGGAGCTACGAGCAGTACTTC.

The chain joins TRBV29-1 to TRBJ2-5; D may be TRBD1 (6 bases). Germline V gene sequence: CDR1 SQVTM, CDR2 ANQGSEA. Trimming shortened V by 3 bases and J by 5 bases, and 22 bases separated the two germline ends. The CDR3 runs 16 residues. The CDR3, as DNA: TGCAGCGTTGACCCACCGAGACAGGCCCTCGCCGAGACCCAGTACTTC. This translates into CSVDPPRQALAETQYF.

This sequence joins TRBV6-5 and TRBJ2-2; no reliable D call. This CDR3 has 15 amino acids. Germline CDR1 reads MNHEY; CDR2 reads SVGAGI. Trimming cost V 2 bases and J 15 bases, with 22 bases left between them. DNA of the CDR3: TGTGCCAGCAGTTACCGCTACAGTTCCCCAAAAATGTTGTTTTTT. Amino acids: CASSYRYSSPKMLFF.

The CDR3 loop reads CASSQRQASSGANVLTF. CDR3 nucleotide sequence: TGCGCCAGCAGCCAGAGACAGGCGTCCTCTGGGGCCAACGTCCTGACTTTC. V usage is TRBV4-3 and J usage is TRBJ2-6, with a tentative D call TRBD1 (6 bases). Germline V gene sequence: CDR1 LGHNA, CDR2 YSLEER. The CDR3 runs to 17 residues. Trimming stripped 3 bases from V and 0 bases from J, with 12 bases between.

The gene calls are TRBV15 and TRBJ1-3; no firm D call. The CDR3 is 15 amino acids. The germline gives CDR1 LNHNV, CDR2 YYDKDF (reference sequence). The V end was cut by 2 bases, the J end by 0 bases, with 8 bases between. The CDR3 region is CATSRHSLSGNTIYF. DNA for the CDR3: TGTGCCACCAGCAGACACAGCCTCTCTGGAAACACCATATATTTT.

The chain couples TRBV19 to TRBJ2-1; TRBD2 matches at 14 bases. This CDR3 comprises 17 residues. The junction had 11 bases not matched to a gene; V was cut back by 4 bases and J by 9 bases. Germline V lookup: CDR1 LNHDA, CDR2 SQIVND (reference sequence). CDR3: CASSNRRTSGRNAEQFF. DNA of the CDR3: TGTGCCAGTAGTAACCGGCGGACTAGCGGGAGGAATGCTGAGCAGTTCTTC.

The chain couples TRBV4-3 to TRBJ2-3; D might be TRBD1 (5 bases). Trimming cost V 4 bases and J 4 bases, with 18 bases left between them. Germline V gene lookup returns CDR1 LGHNA and CDR2 YSLEER. There are 16 residues in the CDR3. The CDR3 here is CASSPSGQGIPDTQYF. CDR3 DNA sequence: TGCGCCAGCAGCCCGTCCGGCCAGGGTATCCCAGATACGCAGTATTTT.

In this sample, this clone turned up a few times. J is TRBJ1-1 and V is TRBV19; TRBD1 matches at 7 bases. The trim removed 8 bases at V and 2 bases at J, leaving 8 bases unmatched. Germline CDR1 and CDR2: LNHDA and SQIVND (reference sequence). The CDR3 loop spans 14 amino acids. The CDR3 here is CASSDRSLNTEAFF. DNA for the CDR3: TGTGCCAGTTCGGACAGGAGCCTAAACACTGAAGCTTTCTTT.

The chain uses TRBV27 and TRBJ1-2, with D possibly TRBD1 on 5 matching bases. The CDR3 spans 14 residues. V lost 0 bases to trimming and J lost 6 bases, with 11 bases between them. Germline V gene data show CDR1 as MNHEY and CDR2 as SMNVEV (reference sequence). The CDR3 sequence is CASSLSSGLNGYTF. Written as DNA, the CDR3 is TGTGCCAGCAGTTTATCTTCAGGGCTGAATGGCTACACCTTC.

A few counts support this clone. V usage is TRBV19 and J usage is TRBJ1-1; D is perhaps TRBD1 (6 bases). V dropped 7 bases and J dropped 6 bases, with 15 bases sitting between them. The CDR3 sequence is 13 residues long. The germline CDR1 and CDR2 sequences are LNHDA and SQIVND (reference sequence). The CDR3 nucleotides read TGTGCCAGTAAACATCAGGGGCGCCCTGAAGCTTTCTTT. Its protein is CASKHQGRPEAFF.

In its sample, this clone was seen a few times. V and J are TRBV18 and TRBJ2-3; 7 bases map to TRBD2. Germline CDR1 reads KGHSH; CDR2 reads LQKENI. The CDR3 has 13 residues. V lost 6 bases and J lost 4; bases outside the gene matches: 4. CDR3 loop: CASSPTSADTQYF. In DNA form, the CDR3 reads TGTGCCAGCTCCCCTACTAGCGCAGATACGCAGTATTTT.

This chain links TRBV18 with TRBJ1-1; 8 bases agree with TRBD1. V was clipped by 11 bases and J by 1 base; unmatched bases: 15. Germline CDR1 and CDR2: KGHSH and LQKENI. The CDR3 is 16 residues long. CDR3 amino acids: CASHKQGARWNTEAFF. Written as DNA, the CDR3 is TGTGCCTCCCACAAGCAGGGGGCGAGGTGGAACACTGAAGCTTTCTTT.

This clone was seen just once. The rearrangement links TRBV6-1 to TRBJ2-4; D unresolved. The V gene lost 8 bases and the J gene lost 8 bases, with 22 bases spanning the gap. Germline V gene data show CDR1 as MNHNS and CDR2 as SASEGT. The CDR3 totals 15 residues. CDR3 coding DNA: TGTGCCAGCGTTAATTCCATCCTGCGGCTGGACATTCAGTACTTC. It codes for CASVNSILRLDIQYF.

The rearrangement uses TRBV9 and TRBJ2-1; D possibly corresponds to TRBD2 (6 bases). V lost 4 bases, J lost 0 bases, and 11 bases lay in between. Looked up from germline, CDR1 is SGDLS and CDR2 is YYNGEE. The CDR3 loop spans 15 amino acids. The DNA for the CDR3 is TGTGCCAGCAGCCTCGCGGGGAGCTCCTACAATGAGCAGTTCTTC. It codes for CASSLAGSSYNEQFF.

The chain links TRBV7-6 to TRBJ2-7; 8 nucleotides align to TRBD2. Unmatched junction bases numbered 12, after V lost 5 bases and J lost 6 bases. This CDR3 is 15 amino acids long. From germline, CDR1 is SGHVS and CDR2 FNYEAQ. CDR3 DNA: TGTGCCAGCAGCCCCGAACCTGCGGGAGGAGGCGAGCAGTACTTC. This sequence encodes CASSPEPAGGGEQYF.

The chain carries TRBV28 and TRBJ1-1; TRBD1 aligns across 8 bases. This CDR3 has 15 amino acids. Germline-derived CDR1 and CDR2 are MDHEN and SYDVKM. J was trimmed by 4 bases and V by 6 bases; bases with no gene match: 10. This CDR3 is CASRTLGQGGTEAFF. The CDR3 DNA reads TGTGCCAGCAGAACCCTCGGACAGGGTGGCACTGAAGCTTTCTTT.